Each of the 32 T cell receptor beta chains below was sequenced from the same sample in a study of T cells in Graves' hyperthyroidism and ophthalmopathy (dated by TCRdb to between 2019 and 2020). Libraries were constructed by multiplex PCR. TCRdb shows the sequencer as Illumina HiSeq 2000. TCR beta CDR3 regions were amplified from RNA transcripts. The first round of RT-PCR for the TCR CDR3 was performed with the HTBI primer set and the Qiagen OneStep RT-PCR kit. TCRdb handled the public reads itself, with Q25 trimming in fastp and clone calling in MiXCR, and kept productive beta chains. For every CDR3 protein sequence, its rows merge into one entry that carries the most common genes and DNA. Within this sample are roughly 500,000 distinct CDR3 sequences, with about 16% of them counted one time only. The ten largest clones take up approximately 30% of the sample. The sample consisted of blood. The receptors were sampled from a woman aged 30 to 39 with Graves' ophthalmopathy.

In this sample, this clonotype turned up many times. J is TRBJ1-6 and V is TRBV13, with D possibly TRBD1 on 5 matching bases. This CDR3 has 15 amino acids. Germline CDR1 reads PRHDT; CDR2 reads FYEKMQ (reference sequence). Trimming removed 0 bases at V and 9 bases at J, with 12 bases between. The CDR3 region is CASSLGGVLVSPLHF. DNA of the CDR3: TGTGCCAGCAGCTTAGGAGGGGTGTTGGTTTCACCCCTCCACTTT.

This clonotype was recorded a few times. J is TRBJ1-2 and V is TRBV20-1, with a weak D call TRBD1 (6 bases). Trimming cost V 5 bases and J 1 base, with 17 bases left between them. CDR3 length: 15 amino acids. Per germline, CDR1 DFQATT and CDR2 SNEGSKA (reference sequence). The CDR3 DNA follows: TGCAGTGCTGGGGGGGCGCCGACGTTTAACTATGGCTACACCTTC. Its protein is CSAGGAPTFNYGYTF.

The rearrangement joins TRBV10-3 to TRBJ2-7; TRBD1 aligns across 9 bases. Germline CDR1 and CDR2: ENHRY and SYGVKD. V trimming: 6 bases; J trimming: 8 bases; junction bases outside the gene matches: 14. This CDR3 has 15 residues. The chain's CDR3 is CAIRDLTGGSTKQYF. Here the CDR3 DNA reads TGTGCCATCAGGGACTTAACAGGGGGCAGTACTAAGCAGTACTTC.

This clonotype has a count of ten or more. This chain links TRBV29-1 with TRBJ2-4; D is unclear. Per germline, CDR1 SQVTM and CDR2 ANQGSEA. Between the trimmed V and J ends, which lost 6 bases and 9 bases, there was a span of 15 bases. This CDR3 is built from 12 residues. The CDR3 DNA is TGCAGCGTCCTGACAAACGTAGGCATTCAGTACTTC. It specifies CSVLTNVGIQYF.

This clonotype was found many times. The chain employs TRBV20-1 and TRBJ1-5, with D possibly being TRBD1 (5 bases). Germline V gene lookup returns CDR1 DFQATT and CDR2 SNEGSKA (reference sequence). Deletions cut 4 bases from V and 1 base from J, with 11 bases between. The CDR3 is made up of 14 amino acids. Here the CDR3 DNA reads TGCAGTGCTATCGACAGTCCGAGCAATCAGCCCCAGCATTTT. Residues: CSAIDSPSNQPQHF.

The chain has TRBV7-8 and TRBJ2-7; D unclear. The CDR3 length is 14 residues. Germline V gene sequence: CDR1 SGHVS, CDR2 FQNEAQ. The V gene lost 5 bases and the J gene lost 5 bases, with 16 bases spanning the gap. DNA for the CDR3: TGTGCCAGCAGCCCAAGTCCGGGTACGCACGAGCAGTACTTC. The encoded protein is CASSPSPGTHEQYF.

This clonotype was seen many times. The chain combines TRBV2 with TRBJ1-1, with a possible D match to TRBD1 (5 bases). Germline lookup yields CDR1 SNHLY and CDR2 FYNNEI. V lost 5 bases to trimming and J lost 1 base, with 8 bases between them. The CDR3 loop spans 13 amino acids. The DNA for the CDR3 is TGTGCCAGCAGTAGGACAAAGAACACTGAAGCTTTCTTT. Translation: CASSRTKNTEAFF. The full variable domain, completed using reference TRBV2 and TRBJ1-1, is EPEVTQTPSHQVTQMGQEVILRCVPISNHLYFYWYRQILGQKVEFLVSFYNNEISEKSEIFDDQFSVERPDGSNFTLKIRSTKLEDSAMYFCASSRTKNTEAFFGQGTRLTVV.

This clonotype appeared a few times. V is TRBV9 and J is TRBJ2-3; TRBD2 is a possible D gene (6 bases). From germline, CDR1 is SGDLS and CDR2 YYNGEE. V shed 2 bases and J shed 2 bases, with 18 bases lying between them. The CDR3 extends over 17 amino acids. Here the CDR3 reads CASSVRAGSIATDTQYF. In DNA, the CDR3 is TGTGCCAGCAGCGTTCGTGCGGGGAGCATTGCCACAGATACGCAGTATTTT.

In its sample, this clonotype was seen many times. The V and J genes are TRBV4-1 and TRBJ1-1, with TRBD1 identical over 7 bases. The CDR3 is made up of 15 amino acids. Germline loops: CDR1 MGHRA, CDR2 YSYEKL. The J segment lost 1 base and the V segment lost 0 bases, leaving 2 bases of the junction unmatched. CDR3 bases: TGCGCCAGCAGCCAAGATCGACAGGGGAACACTGAAGCTTTCTTT. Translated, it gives CASSQDRQGNTEAFF.

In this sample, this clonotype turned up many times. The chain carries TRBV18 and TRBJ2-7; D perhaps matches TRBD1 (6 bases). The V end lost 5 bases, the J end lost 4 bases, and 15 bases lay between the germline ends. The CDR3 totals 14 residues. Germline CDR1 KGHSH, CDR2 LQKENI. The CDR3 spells CASSEGTGTYEQYF. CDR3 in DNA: TGTGCCAGCTCAGAAGGAACAGGGACGTACGAGCAGTACTTC.

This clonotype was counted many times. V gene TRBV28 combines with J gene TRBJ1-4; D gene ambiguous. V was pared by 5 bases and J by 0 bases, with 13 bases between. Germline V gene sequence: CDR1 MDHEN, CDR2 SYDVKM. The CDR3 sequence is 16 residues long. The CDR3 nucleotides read TGTGCCAGCAGTCCCCAGAGCCTTGCAACTAATGAAAAACTGTTTTTT. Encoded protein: CASSPQSLATNEKLFF. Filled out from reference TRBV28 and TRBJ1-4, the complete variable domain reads DVKVTQSSRYLVKRTGEKVFLECVQDMDHENMFWYRQDPGLGLRLIYFSYDVKMKEKGDIPEGYSVSREKKERFSLILESASTNQTSMYLCASSPQSLATNEKLFFGSGTQLSVL.

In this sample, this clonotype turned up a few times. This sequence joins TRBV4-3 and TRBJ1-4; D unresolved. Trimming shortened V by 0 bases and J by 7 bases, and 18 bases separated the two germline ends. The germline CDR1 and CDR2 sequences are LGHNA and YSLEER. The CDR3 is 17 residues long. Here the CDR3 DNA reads TGCGCCAGCAGCCAAGATTGGGCGACTCCCGGTGGTGAAAAACTGTTTTTT. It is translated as CASSQDWATPGGEKLFF.

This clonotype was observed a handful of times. In DNA, the CDR3 is TGTGCCACCAGCAGTGACAGGGGCAATGAGCAGTTCTTC. It encodes CATSSDRGNEQFF. V gene TRBV15 combines with J gene TRBJ2-1, with TRBD1 identical over 8 bases. The CDR3 is 13 residues long. V was pared by 3 bases and J by 6 bases, with 1 base of the junction left unmatched. CDR1 and CDR2 from the germline V gene are LNHNV and YYDKDF (reference sequence).

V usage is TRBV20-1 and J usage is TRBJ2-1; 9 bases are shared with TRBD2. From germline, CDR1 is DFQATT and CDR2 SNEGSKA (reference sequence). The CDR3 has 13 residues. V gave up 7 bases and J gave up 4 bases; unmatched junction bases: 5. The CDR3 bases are TGCAGTGTGCGGGAGGGCTTATACAATGAGCAGTTCTTC. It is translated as CSVREGLYNEQFF.

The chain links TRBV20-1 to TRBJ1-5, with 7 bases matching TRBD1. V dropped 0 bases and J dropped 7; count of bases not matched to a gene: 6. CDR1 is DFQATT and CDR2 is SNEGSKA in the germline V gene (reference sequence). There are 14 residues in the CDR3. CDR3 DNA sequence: TGCAGTGCTAGAGATAGTAGGGGGCTACAGCCCCAGCATTTT. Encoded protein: CSARDSRGLQPQHF.

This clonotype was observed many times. The CDR3 coding sequence is TGTGCCAGCAGCGCCCCGGGACAGGGGGTTGGGAAGACCCAGTACTTC. It translates to CASSAPGQGVGKTQYF. The chain joins TRBV2 to TRBJ2-5, with 11 nucleotides matching TRBD1. CDR3 size: 16 residues. CDR1 and CDR2 from the germline V gene are SNHLY and FYNNEI. Losses at the gene ends were 6 bases for V and 6 bases for J; bases not matched to a gene: 12. Based on the CDR3 plus reference TRBV2 and TRBJ2-5, the full variable domain is EPEVTQTPSHQVTQMGQEVILRCVPISNHLYFYWYRQILGQKVEFLVSFYNNEISEKSEIFDDQFSVERPDGSNFTLKIRSTKLEDSAMYFCASSAPGQGVGKTQYFGPGTRLLVL.

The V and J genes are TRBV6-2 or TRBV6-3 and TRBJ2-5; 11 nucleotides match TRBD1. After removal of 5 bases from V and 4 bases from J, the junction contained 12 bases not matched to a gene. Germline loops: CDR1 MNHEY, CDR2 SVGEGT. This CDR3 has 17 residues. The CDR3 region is CASSPQGGTGGGETQYF. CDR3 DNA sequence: TGTGCCAGCAGTCCCCAAGGAGGGACAGGGGGAGGAGAGACCCAGTACTTC.

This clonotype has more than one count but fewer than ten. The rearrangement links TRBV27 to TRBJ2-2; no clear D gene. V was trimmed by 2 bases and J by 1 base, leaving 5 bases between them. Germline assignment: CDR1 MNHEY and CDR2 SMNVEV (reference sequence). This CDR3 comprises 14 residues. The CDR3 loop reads CASSLGWNTGELFF. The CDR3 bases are TGTGCCAGCAGTTTAGGATGGAACACCGGGGAGCTGTTTTTT.

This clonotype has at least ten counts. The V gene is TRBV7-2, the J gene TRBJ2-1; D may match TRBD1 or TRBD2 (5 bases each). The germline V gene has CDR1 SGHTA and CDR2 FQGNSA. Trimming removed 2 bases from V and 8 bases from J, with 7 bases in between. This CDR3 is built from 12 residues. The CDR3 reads CASSLMGDEQFF. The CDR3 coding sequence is TGTGCCAGCAGCTTAATGGGGGATGAGCAGTTCTTC. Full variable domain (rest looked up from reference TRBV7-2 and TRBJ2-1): GAGVSQSPSNKVTEKGKDVELRCDPISGHTALYWYRQSLGQGLEFLIYFQGNSAPDKSGLPSDRFSAERTGGSVSTLTIQRTQQEDSAVYLCASSLMGDEQFFGPGTRLTVL.

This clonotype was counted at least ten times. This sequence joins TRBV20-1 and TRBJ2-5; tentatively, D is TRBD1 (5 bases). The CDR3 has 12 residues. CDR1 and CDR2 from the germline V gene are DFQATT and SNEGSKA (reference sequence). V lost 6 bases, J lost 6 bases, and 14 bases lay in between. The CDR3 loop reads CSADQGGKTQYF. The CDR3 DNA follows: TGCAGTGCGGACCAGGGTGGAAAGACCCAGTACTTC.

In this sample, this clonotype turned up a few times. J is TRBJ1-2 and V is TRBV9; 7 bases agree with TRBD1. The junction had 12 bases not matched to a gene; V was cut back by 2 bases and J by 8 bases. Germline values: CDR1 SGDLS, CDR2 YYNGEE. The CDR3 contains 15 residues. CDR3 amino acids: CASSVDRARLWGYTF. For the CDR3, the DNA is TGTGCCAGCAGCGTTGACAGGGCTCGGCTATGGGGCTACACCTTC.

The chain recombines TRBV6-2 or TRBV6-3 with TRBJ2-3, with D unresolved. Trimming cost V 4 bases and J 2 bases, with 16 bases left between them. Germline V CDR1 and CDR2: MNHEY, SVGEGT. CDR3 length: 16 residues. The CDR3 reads CASSSSAVADTDTQYF. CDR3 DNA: TGTGCCAGCAGTTCGTCGGCGGTGGCGGACACAGATACGCAGTATTTT.

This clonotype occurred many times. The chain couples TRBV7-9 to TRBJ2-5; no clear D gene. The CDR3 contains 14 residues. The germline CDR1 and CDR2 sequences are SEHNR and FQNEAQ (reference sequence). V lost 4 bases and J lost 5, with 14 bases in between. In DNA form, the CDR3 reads TGTGCCAGCAGCTCCTCGACGGGCCGGGAGACCCAGTACTTC. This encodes CASSSSTGRETQYF.

CDR3 bases: TGTGCCAGCAGTCATTCAGGACGCGGCACTGAAGCTTTCTTT. This translates into CASSHSGRGTEAFF. This chain uses TRBV14 with TRBJ1-1; D not resolved. The CDR3 consists of 14 residues. CDR1 is SGHDN and CDR2 is FVKESK in the germline V gene. With 6 bases removed from V and 4 bases from J, the gap between germline ends came to 15 bases.

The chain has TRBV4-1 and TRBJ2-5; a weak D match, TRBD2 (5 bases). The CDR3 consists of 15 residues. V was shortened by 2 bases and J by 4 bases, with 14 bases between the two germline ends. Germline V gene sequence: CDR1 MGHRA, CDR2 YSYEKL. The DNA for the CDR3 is TGCGCCAGCAGCCAATTCACTAGGAACCTAGAGACCCAGTACTTC. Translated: CASSQFTRNLETQYF.

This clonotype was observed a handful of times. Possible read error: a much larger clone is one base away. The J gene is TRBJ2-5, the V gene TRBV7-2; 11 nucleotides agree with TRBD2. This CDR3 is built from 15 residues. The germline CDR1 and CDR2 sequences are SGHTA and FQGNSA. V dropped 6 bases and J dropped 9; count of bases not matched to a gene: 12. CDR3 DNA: TGTGCCAGCAGGGTCGGGACTAGCGGCCCCGGGTCCCAGTACTTC. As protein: CASRVGTSGPGSQYF.

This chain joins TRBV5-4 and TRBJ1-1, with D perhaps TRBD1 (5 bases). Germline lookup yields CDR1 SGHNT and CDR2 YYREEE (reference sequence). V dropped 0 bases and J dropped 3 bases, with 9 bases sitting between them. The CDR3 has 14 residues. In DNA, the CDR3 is TGTGCCAGCAGCTTGGTGGGGGTGTACACTGAAGCTTTCTTT. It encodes CASSLVGVYTEAFF.

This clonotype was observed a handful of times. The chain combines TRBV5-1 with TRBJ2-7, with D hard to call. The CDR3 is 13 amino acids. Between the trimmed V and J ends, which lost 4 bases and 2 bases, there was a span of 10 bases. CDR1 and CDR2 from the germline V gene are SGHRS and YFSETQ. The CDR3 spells CASSAPNTYEQYF. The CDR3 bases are TGCGCCAGCAGCGCCCCTAATACCTACGAGCAGTACTTC.

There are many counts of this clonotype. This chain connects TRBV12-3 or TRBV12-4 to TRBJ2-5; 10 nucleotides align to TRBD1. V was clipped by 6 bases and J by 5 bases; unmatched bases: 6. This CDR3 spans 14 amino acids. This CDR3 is CASSDRGLAETQYF. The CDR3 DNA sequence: TGTGCCAGCAGCGACAGGGGGCTGGCGGAGACCCAGTACTTC.

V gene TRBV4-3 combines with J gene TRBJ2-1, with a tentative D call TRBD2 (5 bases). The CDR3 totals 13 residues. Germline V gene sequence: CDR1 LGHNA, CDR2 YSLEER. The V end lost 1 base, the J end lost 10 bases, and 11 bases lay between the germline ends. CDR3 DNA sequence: TGCGCCAGCAGCCAAGGGGCGGGCAAGGAGCAGTTCTTC. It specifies CASSQGAGKEQFF.

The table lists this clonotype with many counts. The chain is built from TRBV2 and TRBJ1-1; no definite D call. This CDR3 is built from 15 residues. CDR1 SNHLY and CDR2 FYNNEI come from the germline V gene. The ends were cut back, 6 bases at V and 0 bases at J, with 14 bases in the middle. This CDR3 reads CASRLIEQVNTEAFF. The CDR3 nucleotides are TGTGCCAGCAGACTCATAGAGCAGGTGAACACTGAAGCTTTCTTT.

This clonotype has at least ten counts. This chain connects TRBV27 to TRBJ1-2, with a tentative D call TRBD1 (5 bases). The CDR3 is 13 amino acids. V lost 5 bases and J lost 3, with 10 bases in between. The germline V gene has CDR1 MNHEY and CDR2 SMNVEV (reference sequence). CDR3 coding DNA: TGTGCCAGCAGTGGGTGGGGGGACTATGGCTACACCTTC. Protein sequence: CASSGWGDYGYTF.